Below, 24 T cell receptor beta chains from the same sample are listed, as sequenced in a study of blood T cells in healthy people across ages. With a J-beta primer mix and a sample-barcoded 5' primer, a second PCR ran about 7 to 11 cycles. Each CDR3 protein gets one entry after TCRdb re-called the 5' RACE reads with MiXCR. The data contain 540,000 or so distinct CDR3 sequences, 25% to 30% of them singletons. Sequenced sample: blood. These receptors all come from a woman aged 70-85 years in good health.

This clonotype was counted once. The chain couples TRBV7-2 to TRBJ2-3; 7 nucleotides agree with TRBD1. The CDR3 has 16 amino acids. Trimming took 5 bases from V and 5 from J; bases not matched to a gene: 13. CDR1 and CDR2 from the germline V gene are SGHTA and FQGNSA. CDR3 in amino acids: CASSLNRGLPGDTQYF. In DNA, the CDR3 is TGTGCCAGCAGCCTAAACAGGGGCCTTCCGGGAGATACGCAGTATTTT.

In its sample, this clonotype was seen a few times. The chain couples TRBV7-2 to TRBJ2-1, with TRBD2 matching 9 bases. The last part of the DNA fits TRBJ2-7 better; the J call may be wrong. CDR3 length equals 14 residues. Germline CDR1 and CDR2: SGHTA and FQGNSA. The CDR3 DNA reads TGTGCCAGCAGCTTAGACCTAGCGGGGTACGAGCAGTACTTC. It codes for CASSLDLAGYEQYF.

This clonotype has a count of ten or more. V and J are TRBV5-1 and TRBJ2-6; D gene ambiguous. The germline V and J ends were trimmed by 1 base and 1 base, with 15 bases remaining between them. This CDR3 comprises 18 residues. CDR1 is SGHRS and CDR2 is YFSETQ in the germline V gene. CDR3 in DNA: TGCGCCAGCAGCTTGTTCGGCGGACCTGTTTCTGGGGCCAACGTCCTGACTTTC. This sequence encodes CASSLFGGPVSGANVLTF.

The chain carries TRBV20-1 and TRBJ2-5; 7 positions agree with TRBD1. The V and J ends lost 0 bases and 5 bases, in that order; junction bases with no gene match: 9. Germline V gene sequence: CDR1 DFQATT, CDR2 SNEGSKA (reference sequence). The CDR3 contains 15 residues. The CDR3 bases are TGCAGTGCTAGAGATCTACAGGGGTTGAGGGAGACCCAGTACTTC. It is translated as CSARDLQGLRETQYF.

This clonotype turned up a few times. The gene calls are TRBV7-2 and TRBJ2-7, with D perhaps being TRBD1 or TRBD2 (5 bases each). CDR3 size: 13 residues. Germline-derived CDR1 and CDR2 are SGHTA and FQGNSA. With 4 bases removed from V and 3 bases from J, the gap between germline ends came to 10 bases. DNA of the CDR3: TGTGCCAGCAGCTCCCAGAGGGGCTACGAGCAGTACTTC. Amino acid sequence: CASSSQRGYEQYF. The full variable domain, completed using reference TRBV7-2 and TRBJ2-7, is GAGVSQSPSNKVTEKGKDVELRCDPISGHTALYWYRQSLGQGLEFLIYFQGNSAPDKSGLPSDRFSAERTGGSVSTLTIQRTQQEDSAVYLCASSSQRGYEQYFGPGTRLTVT.

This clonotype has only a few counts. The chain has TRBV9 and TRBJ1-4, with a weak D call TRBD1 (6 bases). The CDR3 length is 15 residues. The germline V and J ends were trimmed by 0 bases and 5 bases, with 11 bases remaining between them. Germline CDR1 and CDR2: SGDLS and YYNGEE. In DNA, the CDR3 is TGTGCCAGCAGCGTAGAGGGGGGGAGGAATGAAAAACTGTTTTTT. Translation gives CASSVEGGRNEKLFF.

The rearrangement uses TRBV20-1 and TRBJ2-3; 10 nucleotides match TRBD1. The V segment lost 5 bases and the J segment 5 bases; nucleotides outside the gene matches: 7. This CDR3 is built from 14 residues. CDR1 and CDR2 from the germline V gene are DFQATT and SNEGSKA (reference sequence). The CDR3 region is CSAQSRDRGDTQYF. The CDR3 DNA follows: TGCAGTGCTCAGTCCCGGGACAGGGGAGATACGCAGTATTTT.

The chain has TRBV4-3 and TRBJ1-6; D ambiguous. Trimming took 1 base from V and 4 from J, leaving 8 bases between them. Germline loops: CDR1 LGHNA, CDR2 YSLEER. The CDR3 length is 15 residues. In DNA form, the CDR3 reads TGCGCCAGCAGCCAAGGGCCCGAATATAATTCACCCCTCCACTTT. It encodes CASSQGPEYNSPLHF.

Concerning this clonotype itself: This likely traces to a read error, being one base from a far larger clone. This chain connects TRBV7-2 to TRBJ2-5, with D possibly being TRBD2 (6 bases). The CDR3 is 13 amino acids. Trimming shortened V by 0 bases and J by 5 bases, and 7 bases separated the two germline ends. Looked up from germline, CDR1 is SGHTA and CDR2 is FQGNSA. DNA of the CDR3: TGTACCAGCAGCTTAGCTGGGGGGGAGACCCAGTACTTC. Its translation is CTSSLAGGETQYF.

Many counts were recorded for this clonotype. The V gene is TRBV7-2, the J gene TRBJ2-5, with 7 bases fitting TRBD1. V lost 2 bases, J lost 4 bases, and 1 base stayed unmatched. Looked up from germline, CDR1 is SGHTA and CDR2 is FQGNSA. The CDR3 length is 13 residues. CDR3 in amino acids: CASSLQGVETQYF. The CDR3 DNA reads TGTGCCAGCAGCTTACAGGGGGTAGAGACCCAGTACTTC.

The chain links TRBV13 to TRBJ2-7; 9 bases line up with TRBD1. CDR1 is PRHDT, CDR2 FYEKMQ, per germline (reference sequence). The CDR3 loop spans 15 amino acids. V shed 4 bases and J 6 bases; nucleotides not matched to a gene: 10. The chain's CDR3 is CASSSRKTGGSEQYF. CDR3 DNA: TGTGCCAGCAGCTCAAGGAAGACAGGGGGAAGCGAGCAGTACTTC.

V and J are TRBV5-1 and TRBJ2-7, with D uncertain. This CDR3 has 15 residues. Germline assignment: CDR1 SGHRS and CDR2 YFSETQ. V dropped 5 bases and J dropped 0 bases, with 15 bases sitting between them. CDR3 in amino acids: CASRYSSGVSYEQYF. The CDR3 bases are TGCGCCAGCAGATATAGTTCTGGAGTCTCCTACGAGCAGTACTTC.

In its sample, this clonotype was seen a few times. The DNA for the CDR3 is TGTGCCAGCAGCTTAAGTTTCGGGGCAACTAATGAAAAACTGTTTTTT. This translates into CASSLSFGATNEKLFF. V usage is TRBV11-2 and J usage is TRBJ1-4; no clear D. The CDR3 has 16 residues. Germline assignment: CDR1 SGHAT and CDR2 FQNNGV. V lost 2 bases, J lost 0 bases, and 10 bases lay in between.

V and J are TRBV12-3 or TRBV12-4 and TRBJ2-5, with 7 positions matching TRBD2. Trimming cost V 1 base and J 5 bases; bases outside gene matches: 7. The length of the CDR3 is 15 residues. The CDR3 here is CASSLVGGVGETQYF. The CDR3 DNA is TGTGCCAGCAGTTTAGTGGGGGGGGTCGGGGAGACCCAGTACTTC.

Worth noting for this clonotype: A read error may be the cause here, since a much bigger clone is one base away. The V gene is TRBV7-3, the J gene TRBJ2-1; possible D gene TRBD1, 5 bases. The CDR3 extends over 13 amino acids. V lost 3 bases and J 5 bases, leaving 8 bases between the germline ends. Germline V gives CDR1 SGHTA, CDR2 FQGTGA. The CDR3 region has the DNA TGTGCCAGCAGCTTCGGCAGGGACAATGAGCAGTTCTTC. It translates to CASSFGRDNEQFF.

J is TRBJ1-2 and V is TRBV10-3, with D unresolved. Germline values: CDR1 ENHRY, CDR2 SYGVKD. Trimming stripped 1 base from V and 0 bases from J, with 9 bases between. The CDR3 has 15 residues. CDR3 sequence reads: CAISEFAGANYGYTF. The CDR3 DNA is TGTGCCATCAGTGAGTTTGCAGGAGCTAACTATGGCTACACCTTC.

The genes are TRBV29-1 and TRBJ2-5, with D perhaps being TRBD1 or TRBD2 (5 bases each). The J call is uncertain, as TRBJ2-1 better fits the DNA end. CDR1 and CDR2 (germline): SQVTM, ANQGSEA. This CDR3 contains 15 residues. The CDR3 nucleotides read TGCAGCGCCAGACGAGCAGGGACCCCCTACAATGAGCAGTTCTTC. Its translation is CSARRAGTPYNEQFF.

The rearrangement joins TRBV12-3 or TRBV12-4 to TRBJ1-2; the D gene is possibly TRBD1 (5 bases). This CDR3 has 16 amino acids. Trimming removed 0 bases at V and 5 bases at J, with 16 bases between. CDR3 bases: TGTGCCAGCAGTTTAGCGGCCAGATCGGGGGGATATGGCTACACCTTC. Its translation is CASSLAARSGGYGYTF.

The CDR3 nucleotides are TGTGCCACCAGTGAGGGGGGGCAGAACTATGGCTACACCTTC. Translation gives CATSEGGQNYGYTF. The chain has TRBV24-1 and TRBJ1-2; D is perhaps TRBD1 (6 bases). V was trimmed by 4 bases and J by 2 bases, leaving 10 bases between them. Germline V gives CDR1 KGHDR, CDR2 SFDVKD. This CDR3 spans 14 amino acids.

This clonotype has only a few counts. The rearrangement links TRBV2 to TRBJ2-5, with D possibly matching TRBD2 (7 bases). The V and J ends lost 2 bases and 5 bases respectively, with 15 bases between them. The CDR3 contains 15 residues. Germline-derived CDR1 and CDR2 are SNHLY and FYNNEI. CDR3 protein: CASSELTGREETQYF. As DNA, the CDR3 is TGTGCCAGCAGTGAACTCACAGGGAGGGAGGAGACCCAGTACTTC.

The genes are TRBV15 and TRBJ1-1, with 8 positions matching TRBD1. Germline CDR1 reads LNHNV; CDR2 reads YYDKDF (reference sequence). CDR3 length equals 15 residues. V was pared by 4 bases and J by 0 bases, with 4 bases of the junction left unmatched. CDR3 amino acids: CATSKRTGMNTEAFF. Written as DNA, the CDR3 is TGTGCCACCAGCAAACGGACAGGGATGAACACTGAAGCTTTCTTT.

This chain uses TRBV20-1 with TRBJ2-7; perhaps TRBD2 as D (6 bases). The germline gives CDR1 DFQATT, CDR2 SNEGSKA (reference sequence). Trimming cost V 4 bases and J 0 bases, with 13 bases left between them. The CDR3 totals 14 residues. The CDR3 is CSANEGRSSYEQYF. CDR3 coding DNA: TGCAGTGCTAATGAAGGGAGGAGCTCCTACGAGCAGTACTTC.

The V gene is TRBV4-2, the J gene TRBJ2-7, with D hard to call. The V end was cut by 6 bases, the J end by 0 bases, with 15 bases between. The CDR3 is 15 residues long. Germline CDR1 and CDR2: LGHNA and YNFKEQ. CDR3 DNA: TGTGCCAGCAGTATAATCCTCCAGAGCTCCTACGAGCAGTACTTC. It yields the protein CASSIILQSSYEQYF.

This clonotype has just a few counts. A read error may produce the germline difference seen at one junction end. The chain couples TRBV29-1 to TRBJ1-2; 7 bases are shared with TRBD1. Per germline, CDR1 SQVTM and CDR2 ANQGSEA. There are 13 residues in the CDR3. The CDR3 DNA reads TGCGGCGTTGATCATCTAGGGGGCCATGGCTACACCTTC. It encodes CGVDHLGGHGYTF.